Listed here are 12 T cell receptor beta chains from one sample, sequenced in a study of blood T cell repertoires in COVID-19. The protocol was immunoSEQ multiplex PCR, while the TCRdb copy is restricted to in-frame clones and leaves out a portion. This sample carries over 350,000 clones, approximately 91% of them seen once, and the ten largest clones take about 0.78%. Material for sequencing was PBMCs or T cells enriched from blood (not recorded which). These TCRs come from a woman aged 40 to 55 who had been exposed to COVID-19.

This clone was picked up one time. The CDR3 nucleotides are TGTGCCAGTAGTATGGGGAGGGCCACAGAGACCCAGTACTTC. Translation: CASSMGRATETQYF. This chain connects TRBV19 to TRBJ2-5; TRBD2 matches 7 bases. The CDR3 runs to 14 residues. V lost 3 bases to trimming and J lost 4 bases; unmatched junction nucleotides: 5. Per germline, CDR1 LNHDA and CDR2 SQIVND (reference sequence).

The V gene is TRBV7-9, the J gene TRBJ2-7; 10 bases are shared with TRBD1. Germline lookup yields CDR1 SEHNR and CDR2 FQNEAQ (reference sequence). V shed 1 base, J shed 5 bases, and the junction held 8 bases outside the gene matches. The CDR3 covers 16 residues. CDR3: CASSLVGGQGWNEQYF. DNA of the CDR3: TGTGCCAGCAGCTTAGTAGGGGGACAGGGGTGGAACGAGCAGTACTTC.

The chain uses TRBV29-1 and TRBJ1-2; 8 bases are shared with TRBD1. From germline, CDR1 is SQVTM and CDR2 ANQGSEA. V gave up 2 bases and J gave up 5 bases; unmatched junction bases: 10. CDR3 length equals 15 residues. The CDR3 DNA is TGCAGCGTTGAAAGGGTGGACAGGGCCTTTTATGGCTACACCTTC. Protein sequence: CSVERVDRAFYGYTF.

The chain combines TRBV7-9 with TRBJ1-4, with 8 bases lining up with TRBD1. Losses at the gene ends were 8 bases for V and 3 bases for J; bases not matched to a gene: 5. The CDR3 is 14 residues long. CDR1 is SEHNR, CDR2 FQNEAQ, per germline (reference sequence). The CDR3: CASPGGGSNEKLFF. In DNA, the CDR3 is TGTGCCAGCCCAGGGGGCGGCTCTAATGAAAAACTGTTTTTT.

The chain links TRBV12-5 to TRBJ1-4, with D maybe TRBD1 (6 bases). The CDR3 length is 15 residues. Germline V gene sequence: CDR1 LGHNT, CDR2 FRNRAP. Trimming took 5 bases from V and 8 from J, leaving 18 bases between them. CDR3 nucleotides: TGTGCTAGTGGTCCCCCGGGGGGCGCGGGGGAAAAACTGTTTTTT. Translation gives CASGPPGGAGEKLFF.

The gene calls are TRBV30 and TRBJ1-1; no clear D gene. Germline values: CDR1 GTSNPN, CDR2 SVGIG (reference sequence). The CDR3 is 11 amino acids. Trimming pared 3 bases from V and 2 bases from J, leaving 4 bases between. The DNA for the CDR3 is TGTGCCTGGAGGGCTAACACTGAAGCTTTCTTT. Amino acids: CAWRANTEAFF. The complete variable domain, with remaining parts taken from reference TRBV30 and TRBJ1-1, reads SQTIHQWPATLVQPVGSPLSLECTVEGTSNPNLYWYRQAAGRGLQLLFYSVGIGQISSEVPQNLSASRPQDRQFILSSKKLLLSDSGFYLCAWRANTEAFFGQGTRLTVV.

The rearrangement links TRBV4-2 to TRBJ1-1; D remains ambiguous. Germline assignment: CDR1 LGHNA and CDR2 YNFKEQ. The germline V and J ends were trimmed by 4 bases and 4 bases, with 22 bases remaining between them. This CDR3 contains 17 residues. CDR3 residues: CASSRIMGPGSFTEAFF. DNA for the CDR3: TGTGCCAGCAGCCGAATTATGGGCCCCGGAAGCTTCACTGAAGCTTTCTTT.

CDR3 DNA sequence: TGTGCCAGCAGCCACGGAGAGACCCAGTCACCCCTCCACTTT. Translation: CASSHGETQSPLHF. This chain connects TRBV6-6 to TRBJ1-6, with no clear D. V shed 6 bases and J shed 10 bases, with 16 bases lying between them. The CDR3 runs to 14 residues. Germline V gives CDR1 MNHNY, CDR2 SVGAGI (reference sequence).

The chain is built from TRBV2 and TRBJ1-2; 9 bases fit TRBD1. Germline-derived CDR1 and CDR2 are SNHLY and FYNNEI. The CDR3 is 16 amino acids. The V and J ends lost 0 bases and 4 bases, in that order; junction bases with no gene match: 6. CDR3 coding DNA: TGTGCCAGCAGTGAAGCGGGGACAGGGACCATCTATGGCTACACCTTC. Translated: CASSEAGTGTIYGYTF.

The V and J genes are TRBV14 and TRBJ1-2, with 8 bases lining up with TRBD1. Trimming took 0 bases from V and 8 from J; bases not matched to a gene: 11. This CDR3 is built from 16 residues. Looked up from germline, CDR1 is SGHDN and CDR2 is FVKESK. As DNA, the CDR3 is TGTGCCAGCAGCCAAGACGTTCGCCCGGACAGGGCCGGCTACACCTTC. Amino acid sequence: CASSQDVRPDRAGYTF.

Here the CDR3 DNA reads TGTGCCTGGAGTGTACTCACGGGGGATTCACCCCTCCACTTT. Its translation is CAWSVLTGDSPLHF. The J gene is TRBJ1-6, the V gene TRBV30; tentative D call: TRBD1 (5 bases). The V gene's germline CDR1 is GTSNPN and CDR2 SVGIG (reference sequence). CDR3 length: 14 amino acids. V was shortened by 0 bases and J by 8 bases, with 11 bases between the two germline ends. Full variable domain (remainder filled in from reference TRBV30 and TRBJ1-6): SQTIHQWPATLVQPVGSPLSLECTVEGTSNPNLYWYRQAAGRGLQLLFYSVGIGQISSEVPQNLSASRPQDRQFILSSKKLLLSDSGFYLCAWSVLTGDSPLHFGNGTRLTVT.

The chain is built from TRBV19 and TRBJ1-2; D is undetermined. V lost 3 bases to trimming and J lost 8 bases, with 19 bases between them. The CDR3 sequence is 15 residues long. In germline, CDR1 is LNHDA, CDR2 SQIVND (reference sequence). The CDR3 loop reads CASSISSGRREGYTF. Written as DNA, the CDR3 is TGTGCCAGTAGTATTTCGTCCGGACGAAGGGAGGGCTACACCTTC.